Listed below are T cell receptor beta chains from one sample, sequenced in a study of cytomegalovirus exposure and HLA in healthy donors. Assay used: immunoSEQ multiplex PCR; TCRdb lists only in-frame clones, some missing. This sample yields 170,000 or so clones, of which roughly 78% are seen a single time; about 0.64% belongs to the top ten. The material sequenced was PBMCs. Every receptor here comes from a boy younger than 18 in good health and CMV-seronegative. CDR3s include the opening cysteine and the closing phenylalanine or tryptophan. A D gene is named only where the DNA matches it firmly. Size values are once, few and many counts, or a class for expanded clones, and some rows have none.

v_call: TRBV27; d_call: .; clone_size: .; j_call: TRBJ2-7; cdr3_nt: TGTGCCAGCAGTCCCTCGCTTATCTACGAAGAGCAGTACTTC; cdr3_aa: CASSPSLIYEEQYF
v_call: TRBV4-2; d_call: .; clone_size: .; j_call: TRBJ2-7; cdr3_nt: TGTGCCAGCAGCCAAGGTTTCGGGATAGTCTCCTACGAGCAGTACTTC; cdr3_aa: CASSQGFGIVSYEQYF
v_call: TRBV6-5; d_call: .; clone_size: .; j_call: TRBJ1-2; cdr3_nt: TGTGCCAGCAGACAGGGACCGAACTATGGCTACACCTTC; cdr3_aa: CASRQGPNYGYTF
v_call: TRBV7-9; d_call: .; clone_size: .; j_call: TRBJ2-3; cdr3_nt: TGTGCCAGCAGCTTAGGGGACATTTTGACAGATACGCAGTATTTT; cdr3_aa: CASSLGDILTDTQYF
v_call: TRBV7-2; d_call: TRBD2; clone_size: few; j_call: TRBJ2-7; cdr3_nt: TGTGCCAGCAGCTACGGACTAGCTGCTTCCTACGAGCAGTACTTC; cdr3_aa: CASSYGLAASYEQYF
v_call: TRBV28; d_call: .; clone_size: .; j_call: TRBJ2-6; cdr3_nt: TGTGCCAGCAGTTTTAGTTCGGGGGTATCAGGGGCCAACGTCCTGACTTTC; cdr3_aa: CASSFSSGVSGANVLTF
v_call: TRBV30; d_call: TRBD2; clone_size: once; j_call: TRBJ2-3; cdr3_nt: TGTGCCTGGGGGCGGACTAGCGGGAGCACAGATACGCAGTATTTT; cdr3_aa: CAWGRTSGSTDTQYF
v_call: TRBV5-4; d_call: .; clone_size: .; j_call: TRBJ2-1; cdr3_nt: TGTGCCAGCAGCTTGGTAATAGCGGACTACAATGAGCAGTTCTTC; cdr3_aa: CASSLVIADYNEQFF
v_call: TRBV19; d_call: TRBD1; clone_size: .; j_call: TRBJ1-2; cdr3_nt: TGTGCCAGTAGTTCCCCGGGACAGGGGGACTATGGCTACACCTTC; cdr3_aa: CASSSPGQGDYGYTF
v_call: TRBV7-2; d_call: TRBD1; clone_size: .; j_call: TRBJ1-1; cdr3_nt: TGTGCCAGCAGCCGGGACAGGGTGCAAGCTTTCTTT; cdr3_aa: CASSRDRVQAFF
v_call: TRBV6-4; d_call: .; clone_size: few; j_call: TRBJ1-1; cdr3_nt: TGTGCCAGCAGTGCCTCGAGAAACACTGAAGCTTTCTTT; cdr3_aa: CASSASRNTEAFF
v_call: TRBV6-6; d_call: TRBD1; clone_size: .; j_call: TRBJ2-7; cdr3_nt: TGTGCCAGCCTTCCACAAGGGGGCTTCCTGGACGAGCAGTACTTC; cdr3_aa: CASLPQGGFLDEQYF
v_call: TRBV19; d_call: .; clone_size: .; j_call: TRBJ2-7; cdr3_nt: TGTGCCAGTAGTATCTCGGGGTACTACGAGCAGTACTTC; cdr3_aa: CASSISGYYEQYF
v_call: TRBV13; d_call: .; clone_size: .; j_call: TRBJ1-5; cdr3_nt: TGTGCCAGCAGCTCGTTTGGCATGAATCAGCCCCAGCATTTT; cdr3_aa: CASSSFGMNQPQHF
v_call: TRBV14; d_call: .; clone_size: .; j_call: TRBJ1-1; cdr3_nt: TGTGCCAGCAGCCTTAGCCGATTCATGAACACTGAAGCTTTCTTT; cdr3_aa: CASSLSRFMNTEAFF
v_call: TRBV5-1; d_call: .; clone_size: once; j_call: TRBJ2-7; cdr3_nt: TGCGCCAGCAAGTACGCCAGGGACTACGAGCAGTACTTC; cdr3_aa: CASKYARDYEQYF
v_call: TRBV29-1; d_call: .; clone_size: .; j_call: TRBJ1-5; cdr3_nt: TGCAGCGTTGGGGGGAGGGATCAGCCCCAGCATTTT; cdr3_aa: CSVGGRDQPQHF
v_call: TRBV6-5; d_call: .; clone_size: few; j_call: TRBJ1-5; cdr3_nt: TGTGCCAGCCGAGGGGGGGTCAATCAGCCCCAGCATTTT; cdr3_aa: CASRGGVNQPQHF
v_call: TRBV15; d_call: TRBD2; clone_size: .; j_call: TRBJ2-1; cdr3_nt: TGTGCCACCAGTAGACTAGCGGGGGAGGGGAATGAGCAGTTCTTC; cdr3_aa: CATSRLAGEGNEQFF
v_call: TRBV6-1; d_call: .; clone_size: .; j_call: TRBJ1-1; cdr3_nt: TGTGCCAGCAGTGAATGGGGGGGCACTGAAGCTTTCTTT; cdr3_aa: CASSEWGGTEAFF
v_call: TRBV11-3; d_call: .; clone_size: .; j_call: TRBJ2-7; cdr3_nt: TGTGCCAGCAGCTTAGAGACCGGGTACGAGCAGTACTTC; cdr3_aa: CASSLETGYEQYF
v_call: TRBV5-8; d_call: .; clone_size: .; j_call: TRBJ1-1; cdr3_nt: TGTGCCAGCCACGATTGGGGCCTGAACACTGAAGCTTTCTTT; cdr3_aa: CASHDWGLNTEAFF
v_call: TRBV19; d_call: TRBD2; clone_size: .; j_call: TRBJ2-1; cdr3_nt: TGTGCCACCAACTCTGGACTAGCGGGTACCGGAGAGCAGTTCTTC; cdr3_aa: CATNSGLAGTGEQFF
v_call: TRBV5-6; d_call: .; clone_size: .; j_call: TRBJ2-7; cdr3_nt: TGTGCCAGCAAAAAAACAGGGAACTACGAGCAGTACTTC; cdr3_aa: CASKKTGNYEQYF
v_call: TRBV19; d_call: .; clone_size: .; j_call: TRBJ1-1; cdr3_nt: TGTGCCAGTAATCCCGGGGTTCAAGGCACTGAAGCTTTCTTT; cdr3_aa: CASNPGVQGTEAFF
v_call: TRBV19; d_call: TRBD1; clone_size: .; j_call: TRBJ1-2; cdr3_nt: TGTGCCAGTAGTATCGACAGGGAGTGGTATGGCTACACCTTC; cdr3_aa: CASSIDREWYGYTF
v_call: TRBV7-2; d_call: TRBD1; clone_size: .; j_call: TRBJ2-5; cdr3_nt: TGTGCCAGCAGCTACAGGGGTGTTGGGTCCGCGCAGTACTTC; cdr3_aa: CASSYRGVGSAQYF
v_call: TRBV5-1; d_call: .; clone_size: .; j_call: TRBJ2-7; cdr3_nt: TGCGCCAGCAGCCTAGTTCCAGGGGCCTACGAGCAGTACTTC; cdr3_aa: CASSLVPGAYEQYF
v_call: TRBV4-1; d_call: TRBD1; clone_size: .; j_call: TRBJ1-1; cdr3_nt: TGCGCCAGCAGCCAAGATCAGGGGGCAGAGACTGAAGCTTTCTTT; cdr3_aa: CASSQDQGAETEAFF
v_call: TRBV5-1; d_call: TRBD2; clone_size: .; j_call: TRBJ2-1; cdr3_nt: TGCGCCAGCAGCTTGGTGCGCCTAGCGGACTACAATGAGCAGTTCTTC; cdr3_aa: CASSLVRLADYNEQFF
v_call: TRBV7-3; d_call: .; clone_size: once; j_call: TRBJ1-6; cdr3_nt: TGTGCCAGCAGCTTCAGGGTAGCTAATTCACCCCTCCACTTT; cdr3_aa: CASSFRVANSPLHF
v_call: TRBV4-1; d_call: .; clone_size: .; j_call: TRBJ1-1; cdr3_nt: TGCGCCAGCAGAACTCTCGAGGGGGATGCGGGAGCTTTCTTT; cdr3_aa: CASRTLEGDAGAFF
v_call: TRBV9; d_call: TRBD2; clone_size: .; j_call: TRBJ2-4; cdr3_nt: TGTGCCAGCAGCGTGGGACCTCGGGGGGGTGTGGAGAACATTCAGTACTTC; cdr3_aa: CASSVGPRGGVENIQYF
v_call: TRBV11-2; d_call: TRBD1; clone_size: .; j_call: TRBJ1-4; cdr3_nt: TGTGCCAGCAGCTTACAGGGGGTAATGTTTGGGACTAATGAAAAACTGTTTTTT; cdr3_aa: CASSLQGVMFGTNEKLFF
v_call: TRBV7-6; d_call: TRBD2; clone_size: .; j_call: TRBJ2-3; cdr3_nt: TGTGCCAGCAGCTCCCGACTAGCGGGAGTCCCAGATACGCAGTATTTT; cdr3_aa: CASSSRLAGVPDTQYF
v_call: TRBV11-1; d_call: TRBD1; clone_size: .; j_call: TRBJ2-7; cdr3_nt: TGTGCCAGCAGCCGATCGACAGGGGGATACGAGCAGTACTTC; cdr3_aa: CASSRSTGGYEQYF
v_call: TRBV19; d_call: .; clone_size: .; j_call: TRBJ1-1; cdr3_nt: TGTGCCAGTAGTATTACGGCAGGGGACACTGAAGCTTTCTTT; cdr3_aa: CASSITAGDTEAFF
v_call: TRBV7-3; d_call: .; clone_size: .; j_call: TRBJ2-7; cdr3_nt: TGTGCCAGCAGCTTAACAGGGGGCTCCTACGAGCAGTACTTC; cdr3_aa: CASSLTGGSYEQYF
v_call: TRBV7-2; d_call: TRBD1; clone_size: .; j_call: TRBJ2-7; cdr3_nt: TGTGCCAGCAGCGCCGGGACAGGGAGCTACGAGCAGTACTTC; cdr3_aa: CASSAGTGSYEQYF
v_call: TRBV6-1; d_call: TRBD1; clone_size: .; j_call: TRBJ1-1; cdr3_nt: TGTGCCAGCAGTGAGGCGACGGGGACAGGGAACACTGAAGCTTTCTTT; cdr3_aa: CASSEATGTGNTEAFF
v_call: TRBV5-5; d_call: .; clone_size: .; j_call: TRBJ2-7; cdr3_nt: TGTGCCAGCAGCTTGGCGACAGTTCAATACGAGCAGTACTTC; cdr3_aa: CASSLATVQYEQYF
v_call: TRBV4-2; d_call: .; clone_size: .; j_call: TRBJ1-1; cdr3_nt: TGTGCCAGCAGCCAAGACGAGGTCAGCCTCACTGAAGCTTTCTTT; cdr3_aa: CASSQDEVSLTEAFF
v_call: TRBV5-8; d_call: .; clone_size: .; j_call: TRBJ1-5; cdr3_nt: TGTGCCAGCAGCTTGGTCGGGAATCAGCCCCAGCATTTT; cdr3_aa: CASSLVGNQPQHF
v_call: TRBV5-1; d_call: TRBD1; clone_size: .; j_call: TRBJ2-7; cdr3_nt: TGCGCCAGCAGCTTGGCCCGGCCAGGGGGCGACCACGAGCAGTACTTC; cdr3_aa: CASSLARPGGDHEQYF
v_call: TRBV18; d_call: .; clone_size: .; j_call: TRBJ1-1; cdr3_nt: TGTGCCAGCTCACCTACCGGACCGGCAGGGCCGGTTATGAACACTGAAGCTTTCTTT; cdr3_aa: CASSPTGPAGPVMNTEAFF
v_call: TRBV29-1; d_call: .; clone_size: .; j_call: TRBJ1-2; cdr3_nt: TGCAGCGTGAGCCGGGACCAGGGGTTCACCTTC; cdr3_aa: CSVSRDQGFTF
v_call: TRBV5-5; d_call: .; clone_size: few; j_call: TRBJ1-2; cdr3_nt: TGTGCCAGCAGCTTGGGCCAGGCTAACTATGGCTACACCTTC; cdr3_aa: CASSLGQANYGYTF
v_call: TRBV9; d_call: .; clone_size: .; j_call: TRBJ2-3; cdr3_nt: TGTGCCAGCAGCGTAGATAGTTATACGCAGTATTTT; cdr3_aa: CASSVDSYTQYF
v_call: TRBV30; d_call: TRBD1; clone_size: .; j_call: TRBJ1-6; cdr3_nt: TGTGCCTGGACCTTGGGGACAGCGGATTCACCCCTCCACTTT; cdr3_aa: CAWTLGTADSPLHF
v_call: TRBV5-6; d_call: .; clone_size: .; j_call: TRBJ1-5; cdr3_nt: TGTGCCAGCAGTTATCAGGGACATAGCAATCAGCCCCAGCATTTT; cdr3_aa: CASSYQGHSNQPQHF
v_call: TRBV6-6; d_call: .; clone_size: .; j_call: TRBJ1-4; cdr3_nt: TGTGCCAGCAGTTACACTCAGGGGCTGGATGAAAAACTGTTTTTT; cdr3_aa: CASSYTQGLDEKLFF
v_call: TRBV19; d_call: TRBD1; clone_size: .; j_call: TRBJ2-3; cdr3_nt: TGTGCCAGTAGTAGGACAGGGGATACGCAGTATTTT; cdr3_aa: CASSRTGDTQYF
v_call: TRBV27; d_call: .; clone_size: .; j_call: TRBJ1-5; cdr3_nt: TGTGCCAGCACCCGGGGGGCCGGACAGCCCCAGCATTTT; cdr3_aa: CASTRGAGQPQHF
v_call: TRBV9; d_call: TRBD1; clone_size: .; j_call: TRBJ2-3; cdr3_nt: TGTGCCAGCAGCGTAGGTTTCGGGACAGGGGGATTCACAGATACGCAGTATTTT; cdr3_aa: CASSVGFGTGGFTDTQYF